The source of this TCR beta chain is a study of OX40 agonist ivuxolimab in advanced cancers. TCRdb's table, derived via immunoSEQ multiplex PCR, lists solely in-frame clones and lacks some. The table records 75,000 to 90,000 clones, around 90% of them present only once. This CDR3 has 15 amino acids. The germline gives CDR1 SNHLY, CDR2 FYNNEI. V shed 7 bases and J shed 4 bases, with 19 bases lying between them. The specimen comprised CD4+ or CD8+ T cells sorted from blood, sampled in a trial of the OX40 agonist ivuxolimab. V and J are TRBV2 and TRBJ2-5; possibly TRBD2 for D (7 bases). This clonotype was sampled from an adult with an advanced solid tumor such as melanoma, head and neck, liver or kidney cancer. The CDR3 DNA is TGTGCCAGCATACAGGGTGCGGGAGTTGGAGAGACCCAGTACTTC. The encoded protein is CASIQGAGVGETQYF.